This T cell receptor beta chain was profiled in a study of OX40 agonist ivuxolimab in advanced cancers. The overall study: Ivuxolimab was delivered to patients intravenously every 2 weeks at doses spanning 0.01 to 10 mg/kg.

As for this clone: Its antigen is not identified.

Study results and caveats: Which antigen the expanded peripheral T cells recognized is unknown. Among the lowest peripheral clonal expansion occurred in 0.1-3.0 mg/kg partial responders.

This CDR3 comprises 14 residues. Trimming stripped 5 bases from V and 4 bases from J, with 11 bases between. CDR1 LNHDA and CDR2 SQIVND come from the germline V gene (reference sequence). The assay was immunoSEQ multiplex PCR, and TCRdb's table has in-frame clones only and misses some. The sample lists about 98,000 clones; just under 95% were seen once. The sequence was obtained from an adult with an advanced solid tumor such as melanoma, head and neck, liver or kidney cancer. The chain joins TRBV19 to TRBJ1-4; D gene unclear. The sample in question was CD4+ or CD8+ T cells sorted from blood, obtained in a trial of the OX40 agonist ivuxolimab. CDR3 sequence (DNA): TGTGCCAGTAGTGCCGGTTGGTTTAATGAAAAACTGTTTTTT. Translated, it gives CASSAGWFNEKLFF.